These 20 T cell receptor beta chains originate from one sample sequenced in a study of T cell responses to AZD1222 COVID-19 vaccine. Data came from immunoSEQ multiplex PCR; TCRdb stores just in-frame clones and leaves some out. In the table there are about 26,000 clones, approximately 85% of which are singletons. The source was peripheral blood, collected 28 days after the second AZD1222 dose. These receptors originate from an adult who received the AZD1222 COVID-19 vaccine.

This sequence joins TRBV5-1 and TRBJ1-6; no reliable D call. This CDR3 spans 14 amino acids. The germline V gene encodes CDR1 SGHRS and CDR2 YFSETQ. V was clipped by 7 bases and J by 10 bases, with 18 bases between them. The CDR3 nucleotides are TGCGCCAGCGGGCTGGGCGCGTTGGGCTCACCCCTCCACTTT. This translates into CASGLGALGSPLHF.

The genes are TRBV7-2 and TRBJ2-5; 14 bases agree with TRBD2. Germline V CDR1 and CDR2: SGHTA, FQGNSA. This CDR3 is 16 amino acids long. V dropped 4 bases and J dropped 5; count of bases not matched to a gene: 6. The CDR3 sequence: CASSSWTSGGRETQYF. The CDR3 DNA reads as TGTGCCAGCAGCTCCTGGACTAGCGGGGGGCGGGAGACCCAGTACTTC.

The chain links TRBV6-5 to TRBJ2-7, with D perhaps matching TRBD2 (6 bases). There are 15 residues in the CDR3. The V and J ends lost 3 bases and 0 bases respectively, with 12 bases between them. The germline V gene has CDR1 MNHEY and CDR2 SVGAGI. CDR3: CASSYGGTSSYEQYF. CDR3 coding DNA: TGTGCCAGCAGTTATGGGGGGACGAGCTCCTACGAGCAGTACTTC.

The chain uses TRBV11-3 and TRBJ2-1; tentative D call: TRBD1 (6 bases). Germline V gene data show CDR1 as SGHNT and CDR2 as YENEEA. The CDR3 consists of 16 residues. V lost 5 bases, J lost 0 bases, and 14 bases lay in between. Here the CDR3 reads CASSQRAGVSYNEQFF. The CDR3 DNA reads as TGTGCCAGCAGCCAAAGGGCAGGGGTCTCCTACAATGAGCAGTTCTTC. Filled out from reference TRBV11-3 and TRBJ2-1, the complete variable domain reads EAGVVQSPRYKIIEKKQPVAFWCNPISGHNTLYWYLQNLGQGPELLIRYENEEAVDDSQLPKDRFSAERLKGVDSTLKIQPAELGDSAVYLCASSQRAGVSYNEQFFGPGTRLTVL.

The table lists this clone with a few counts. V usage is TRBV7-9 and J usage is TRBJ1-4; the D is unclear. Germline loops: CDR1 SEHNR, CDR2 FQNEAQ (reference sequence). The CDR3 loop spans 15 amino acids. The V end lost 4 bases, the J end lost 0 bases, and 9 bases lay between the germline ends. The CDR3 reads CASSSTISTNEKLFF. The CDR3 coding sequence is TGTGCCAGCAGCTCCACGATTTCAACTAATGAAAAACTGTTTTTT.

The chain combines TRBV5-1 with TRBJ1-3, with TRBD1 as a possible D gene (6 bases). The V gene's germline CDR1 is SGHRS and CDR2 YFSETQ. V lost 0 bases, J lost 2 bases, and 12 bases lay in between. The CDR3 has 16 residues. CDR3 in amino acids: CASSLDSGATGNTIYF. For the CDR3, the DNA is TGCGCCAGCAGCTTGGACTCAGGGGCTACTGGAAACACCATATATTTT.

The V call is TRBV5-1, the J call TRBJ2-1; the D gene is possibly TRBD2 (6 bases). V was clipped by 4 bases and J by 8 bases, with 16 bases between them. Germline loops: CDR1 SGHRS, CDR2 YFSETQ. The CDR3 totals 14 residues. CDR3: CASSVGGSEHEQFF. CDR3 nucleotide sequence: TGCGCCAGCAGCGTGGGGGGTAGCGAGCATGAGCAGTTCTTC.

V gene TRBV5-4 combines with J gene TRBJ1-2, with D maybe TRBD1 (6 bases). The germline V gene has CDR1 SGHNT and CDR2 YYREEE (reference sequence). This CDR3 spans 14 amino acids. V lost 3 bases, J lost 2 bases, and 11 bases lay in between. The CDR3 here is CASSSIDRNYGYTF. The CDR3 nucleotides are TGTGCCAGCAGCTCCATTGACAGGAACTATGGCTACACCTTC. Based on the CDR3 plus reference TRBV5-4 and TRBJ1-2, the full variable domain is ETGVTQSPTHLIKTRGQQVTLRCSSQSGHNTVSWYQQALGQGPQFIFQYYREEENGRGNFPPRFSGLQFPNYSSELNVNALELDDSALYLCASSSIDRNYGYTFGSGTRLTVV.

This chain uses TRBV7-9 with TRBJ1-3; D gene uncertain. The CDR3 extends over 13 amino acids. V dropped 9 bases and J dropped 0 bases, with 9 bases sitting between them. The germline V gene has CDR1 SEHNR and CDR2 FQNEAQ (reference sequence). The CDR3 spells CARSGYSGNTIYF. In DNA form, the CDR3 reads TGTGCCAGATCGGGGTACTCTGGAAACACCATATATTTT. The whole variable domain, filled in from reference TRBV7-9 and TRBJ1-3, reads DTGVSQNPRHKITKRGQNVTFRCDPISEHNRLYWYRQTLGQGPEFLTYFQNEAQLEKSRLLSDRFSAERPKGSFSTLEIQRTEQGDSAMYLCARSGYSGNTIYFGEGSWLTVV.

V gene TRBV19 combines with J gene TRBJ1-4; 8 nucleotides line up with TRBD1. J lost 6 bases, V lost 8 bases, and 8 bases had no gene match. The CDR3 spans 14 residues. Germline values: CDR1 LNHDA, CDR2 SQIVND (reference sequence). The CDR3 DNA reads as TGTGCCAGTTCCCCAGGGGGCGGGGATGAAAAACTGTTTTTT. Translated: CASSPGGGDEKLFF.

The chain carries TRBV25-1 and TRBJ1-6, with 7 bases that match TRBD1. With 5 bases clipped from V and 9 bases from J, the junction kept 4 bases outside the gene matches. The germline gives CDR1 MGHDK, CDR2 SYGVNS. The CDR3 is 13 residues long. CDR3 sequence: CASSPTGVSPLHF. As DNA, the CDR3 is TGTGCCAGCAGTCCTACAGGGGTTTCACCCCTCCACTTT.

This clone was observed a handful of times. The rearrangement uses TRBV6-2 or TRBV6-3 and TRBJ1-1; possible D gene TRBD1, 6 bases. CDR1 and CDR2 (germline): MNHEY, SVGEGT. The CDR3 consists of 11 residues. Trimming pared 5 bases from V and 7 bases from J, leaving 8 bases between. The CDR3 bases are TGTGCCAGCAGTGGACAGCGTGAAGCTTTCTTT. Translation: CASSGQREAFF.

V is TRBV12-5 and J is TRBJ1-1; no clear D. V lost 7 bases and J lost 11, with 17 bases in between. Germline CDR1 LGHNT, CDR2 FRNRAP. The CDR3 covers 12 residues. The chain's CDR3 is CASAPSPQSAFF. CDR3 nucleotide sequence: TGTGCTAGTGCCCCGTCACCCCAGTCGGCTTTCTTT.

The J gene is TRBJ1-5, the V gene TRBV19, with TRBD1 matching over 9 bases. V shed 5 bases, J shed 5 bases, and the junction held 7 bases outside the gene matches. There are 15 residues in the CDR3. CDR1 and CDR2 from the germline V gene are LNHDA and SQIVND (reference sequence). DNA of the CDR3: TGTGCCAGTAGTCCTTGGACAGGGGTAGATCAGCCCCAGCATTTT. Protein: CASSPWTGVDQPQHF.

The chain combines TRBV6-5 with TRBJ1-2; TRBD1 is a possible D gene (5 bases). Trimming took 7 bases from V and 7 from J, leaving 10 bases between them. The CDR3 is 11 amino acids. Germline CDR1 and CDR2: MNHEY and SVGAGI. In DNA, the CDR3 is TGTGCCAGCACCCAGGGTTCTGGCTACACCTTC. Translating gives CASTQGSGYTF.

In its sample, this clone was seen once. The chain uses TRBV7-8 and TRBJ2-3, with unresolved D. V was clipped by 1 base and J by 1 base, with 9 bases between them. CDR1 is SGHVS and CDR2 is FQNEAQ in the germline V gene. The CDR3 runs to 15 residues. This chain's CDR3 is CASSLVARRTDTQYF. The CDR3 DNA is TGTGCCAGCAGCTTAGTGGCTCGTCGCACAGATACGCAGTATTTT.

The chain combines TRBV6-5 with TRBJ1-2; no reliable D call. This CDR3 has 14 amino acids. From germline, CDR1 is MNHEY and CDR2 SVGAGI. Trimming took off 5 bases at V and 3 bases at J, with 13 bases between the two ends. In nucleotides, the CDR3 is TGTGCCAGCAGTCGTGGAGGATTCGACTATGGCTACACCTTC. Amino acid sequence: CASSRGGFDYGYTF.

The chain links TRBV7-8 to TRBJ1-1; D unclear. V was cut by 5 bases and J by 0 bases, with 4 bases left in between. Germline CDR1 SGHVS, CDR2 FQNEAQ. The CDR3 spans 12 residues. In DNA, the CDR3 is TGTGCCAGCAGCCAGATGAACACTGAAGCTTTCTTT. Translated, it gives CASSQMNTEAFF.

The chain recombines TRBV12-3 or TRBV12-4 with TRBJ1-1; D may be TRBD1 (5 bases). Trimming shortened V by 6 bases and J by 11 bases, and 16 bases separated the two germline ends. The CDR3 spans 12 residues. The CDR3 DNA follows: TGTGCCAGCAGCCAGAGGTTGGGGGTCGCTTTCTTT. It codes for CASSQRLGVAFF.

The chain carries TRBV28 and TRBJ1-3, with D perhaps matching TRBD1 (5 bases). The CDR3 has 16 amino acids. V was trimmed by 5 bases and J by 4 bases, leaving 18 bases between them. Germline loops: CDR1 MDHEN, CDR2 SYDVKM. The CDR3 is CASSVGGGVGGNTIYF. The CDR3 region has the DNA TGTGCCAGCAGTGTAGGTGGGGGGGTTGGCGGAAACACCATATATTTT.